This TCR beta chain was found in a study of Graves' ophthalmopathy and Graves' hyperthyroidism. The germline CDR1 and CDR2 sequences are SNHLY and FYNNEI. This CDR3 region has 14 residues. V lost 7 bases to trimming and J lost 7 bases, with 17 bases between them. RNA transcripts yielded amplified TCR beta CDR3 regions. A first-round RT-PCR used HTBI primers, followed by a second-round multiplex PCR. From the multiplex PCR reads, TCRdb called clonotypes with MiXCR, one entry per CDR3 protein. The sample records about 740,000 distinct CDR3 sequences, 35% to 50% being singletons. This clonotype was seen ten or more times.

The chain joins TRBV2 to TRBJ1-5; a weak D match, TRBD1 (5 bases). This clonotype originated in an adult man with Graves' ophthalmopathy. What was sequenced was peripheral blood. The CDR3 loop reads CASTPAGRGQPQHF. In DNA form, the CDR3 reads TGTGCCAGCACCCCCGCGGGGCGCGGCCAGCCCCAGCATTTT.